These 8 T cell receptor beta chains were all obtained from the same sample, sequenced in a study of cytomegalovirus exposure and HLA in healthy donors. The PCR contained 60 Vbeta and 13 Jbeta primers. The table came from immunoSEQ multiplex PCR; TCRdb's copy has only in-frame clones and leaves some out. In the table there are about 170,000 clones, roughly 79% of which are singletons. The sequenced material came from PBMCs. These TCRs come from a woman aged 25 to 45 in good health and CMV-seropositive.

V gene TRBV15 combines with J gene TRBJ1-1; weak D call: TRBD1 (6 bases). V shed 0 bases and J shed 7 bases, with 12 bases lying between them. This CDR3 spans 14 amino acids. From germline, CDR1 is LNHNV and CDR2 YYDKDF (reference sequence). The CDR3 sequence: CATSREAGAGEAFF. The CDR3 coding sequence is TGTGCCACCAGCAGAGAGGCAGGGGCCGGTGAAGCTTTCTTT.

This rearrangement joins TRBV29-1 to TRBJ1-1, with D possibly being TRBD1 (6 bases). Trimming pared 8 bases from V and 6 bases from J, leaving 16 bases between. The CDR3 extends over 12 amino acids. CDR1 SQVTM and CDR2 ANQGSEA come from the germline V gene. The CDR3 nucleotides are TGCAGCCCTTATAGTGGGGGCGCTGAAGCTTTCTTT. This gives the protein CSPYSGGAEAFF.

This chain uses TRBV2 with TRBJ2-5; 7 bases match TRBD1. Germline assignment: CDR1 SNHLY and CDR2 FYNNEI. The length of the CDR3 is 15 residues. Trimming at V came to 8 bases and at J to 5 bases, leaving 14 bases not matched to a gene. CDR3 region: CASGPRTGLFETQYF. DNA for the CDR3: TGTGCCAGCGGACCCCGGACAGGTTTGTTCGAGACCCAGTACTTC. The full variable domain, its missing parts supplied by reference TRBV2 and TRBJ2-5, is EPEVTQTPSHQVTQMGQEVILRCVPISNHLYFYWYRQILGQKVEFLVSFYNNEISEKSEIFDDQFSVERPDGSNFTLKIRSTKLEDSAMYFCASGPRTGLFETQYFGPGTRLLVL.

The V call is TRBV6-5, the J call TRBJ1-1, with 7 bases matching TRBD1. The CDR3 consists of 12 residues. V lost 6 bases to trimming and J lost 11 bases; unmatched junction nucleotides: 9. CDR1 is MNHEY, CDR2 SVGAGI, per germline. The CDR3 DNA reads TGTGCCAGCAGCACTCCAGGGGGGTTTGCTTTCTTT. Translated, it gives CASSTPGGFAFF.

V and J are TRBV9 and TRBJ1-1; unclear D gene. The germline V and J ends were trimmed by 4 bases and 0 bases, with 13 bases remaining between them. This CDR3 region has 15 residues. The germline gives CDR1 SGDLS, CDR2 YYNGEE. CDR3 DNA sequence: TGTGCCAGCAGCCCAAGAAACAGCTTGAACACTGAAGCTTTCTTT. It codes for CASSPRNSLNTEAFF.

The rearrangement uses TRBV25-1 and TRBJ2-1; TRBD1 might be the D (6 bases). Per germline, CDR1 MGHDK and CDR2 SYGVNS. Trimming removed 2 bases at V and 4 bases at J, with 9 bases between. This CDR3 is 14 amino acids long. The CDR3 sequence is CASSELQGYNEQFF. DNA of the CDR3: TGTGCCAGCAGTGAACTTCAGGGGTACAATGAGCAGTTCTTC. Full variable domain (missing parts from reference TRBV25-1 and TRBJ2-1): EADIYQTPRYLVIGTGKKITLECSQTMGHDKMYWYQQDPGMELHLIHYSYGVNSTEKGDLSSESTVSRIRTEHFPLTLESARPSHTSQYLCASSELQGYNEQFFGPGTRLTVL.

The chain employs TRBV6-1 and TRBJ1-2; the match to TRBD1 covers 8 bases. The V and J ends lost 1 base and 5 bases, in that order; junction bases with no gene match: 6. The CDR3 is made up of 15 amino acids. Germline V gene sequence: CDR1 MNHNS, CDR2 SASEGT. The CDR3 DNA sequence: TGTGCCAGCAGTGAAGGGACAGGGTTCGGGTATGGCTACACCTTC. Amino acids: CASSEGTGFGYGYTF.

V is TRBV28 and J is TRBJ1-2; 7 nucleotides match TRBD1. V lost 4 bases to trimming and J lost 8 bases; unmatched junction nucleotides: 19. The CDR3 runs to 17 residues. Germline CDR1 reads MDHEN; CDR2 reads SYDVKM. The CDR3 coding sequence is TGTGCCAGCAGTTCCCCTCGGAGGGGGCAGGACCCTTGGGGCTACACCTTC. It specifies CASSSPRRGQDPWGYTF.